The clone carrying this T cell receptor beta chain was detected a few times. Antigen unknown. Treg sorting used a CD4+CD25+CD127-/low gate. The germline CDR1 and CDR2 sequences are SGHVS and FQNEAQ. CDR3 length: 14 residues. The ends were cut back, 5 bases at V and 8 bases at J, with 16 bases in the middle. Study-wide points: Tumor memory CD4+ T cell TCR gene usage was found to cluster with blood and lymph node memory CD4+ cells and with lymph node naive CD4+ cells. Larger-cohort validation covered only one TCR beta V-J rearrangement. Tumor Treg TCRs overlapped most with tumor naive CD4+ cells.

Constant-region reverse primers amplified full-length variable regions, followed by semi-nested Nested Universal Primer A PCR. TCRdb itself ran the 5' RACE reads through MiXCR, one entry per CDR3 protein. The profile shows around 50,000 distinct CDR3 sequences, around 24% of them singletons. V gene TRBV7-8 combines with J gene TRBJ2-1; D not certain. The specimen sequenced was tumor-infiltrating Tregs sorted from the breast tumor. The clonotype originates from a female donor with breast cancer. The CDR3: CASSPTRSKDEQFF. The CDR3 bases are TGTGCCAGCAGCCCCACCCGGAGCAAGGATGAGCAGTTCTTC.